The present entry profiles one T cell receptor beta chain with its context. Its antigen is as yet unknown. For the second PCR, which ran for about 6 to 12 cycles, a sample-barcoded 5' primer and a J-beta primer mix were used. Each cDNA molecule, via a template-switch adaptor with 12 random nucleotides, was tagged. TCRdb reprocessed the 5' RACE reads via MiXCR and lists one record per CDR3 protein. The table shows more than 700,000 distinct CDR3 sequences, with about 55% occurring only once. This specimen belongs to a study of blood T cells in healthy people across ages. General study results and limits: The unsorted PBMCs prevented any conclusive comparison of naive versus antigen-experienced cells.

PBMCs numbering at least 6.5 million were isolated per sample. The source material was blood. The sequence came from a man older than 75 in good health.

The CDR3 sequence: CASASPNRGAYEQYF. For the CDR3, the DNA is TGTGCCAGCGCCAGCCCAAACAGGGGCGCCTACGAGCAGTACTTC. This chain joins TRBV12-3 or TRBV12-4 and TRBJ2-7; 7 positions agree with TRBD1. CDR3 length equals 15 residues. V gave up 8 bases and J gave up 2 bases; unmatched junction bases: 12.